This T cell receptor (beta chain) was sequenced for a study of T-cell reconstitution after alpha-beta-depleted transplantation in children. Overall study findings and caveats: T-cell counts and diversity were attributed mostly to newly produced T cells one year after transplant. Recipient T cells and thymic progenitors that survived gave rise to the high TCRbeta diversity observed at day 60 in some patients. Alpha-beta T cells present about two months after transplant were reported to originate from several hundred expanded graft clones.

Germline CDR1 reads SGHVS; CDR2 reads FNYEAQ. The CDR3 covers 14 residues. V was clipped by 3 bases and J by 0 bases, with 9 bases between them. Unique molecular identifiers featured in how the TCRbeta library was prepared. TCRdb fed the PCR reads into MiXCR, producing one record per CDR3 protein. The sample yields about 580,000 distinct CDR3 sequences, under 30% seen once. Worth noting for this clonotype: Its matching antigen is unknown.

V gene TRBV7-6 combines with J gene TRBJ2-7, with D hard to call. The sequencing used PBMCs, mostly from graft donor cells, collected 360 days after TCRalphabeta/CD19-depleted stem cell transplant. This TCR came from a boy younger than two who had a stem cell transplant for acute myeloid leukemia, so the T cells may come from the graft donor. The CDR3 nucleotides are TGTGCCAGCAGCTTCCAGGCAGACTCCTACGAGCAGTACGTC. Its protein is CASSFQADSYEQYV.